What follows are 18 T cell receptor beta chains derived from one specimen sequenced in a study of cytotoxic CD8 clonotypes in ibrutinib-treated CLL. Assay: immunoSEQ multiplex PCR; the TCRdb copy retains only in-frame clones and omits some. The sample records 30,000 to 35,000 clones, approximately 69% being singletons. The source material was PBMCs, sampled before ibrutinib treatment. These receptors all come from a human donor with chronic lymphocytic leukemia.

This clone was seen only a few times. This chain links TRBV6-5 with TRBJ2-1, with 11 bases identical to TRBD1. Losses at the gene ends were 5 bases for V and 7 bases for J; bases not matched to a gene: 7. This CDR3 is built from 15 residues. Germline V lookup: CDR1 MNHEY, CDR2 SVGAGI. The DNA for the CDR3 is TGTGCCAGCAGTCGGGACAGGGGGATATGGAATGAGCAGTTCTTC. This gives the protein CASSRDRGIWNEQFF.

The chain couples TRBV9 to TRBJ2-2; D not resolved. This CDR3 is 12 amino acids long. Trimming shortened V by 4 bases and J by 7 bases, and 8 bases separated the two germline ends. CDR1 is SGDLS and CDR2 is YYNGEE in the germline V gene. The CDR3 region has the DNA TGTGCCAGCAGCTATTTGAGCGGGGAGCTGTTTTTT. It specifies CASSYLSGELFF.

The CDR3 coding sequence is TGTGCCAGCAGCCCCTCTTCGGGGACAGGGAATCTCGGGGAGCTGTTTTTT. Translating it yields CASSPSSGTGNLGELFF. The gene calls are TRBV4-2 and TRBJ2-2; 9 bases match TRBD1. The CDR3 has 17 amino acids. Germline lookup yields CDR1 LGHNA and CDR2 YNFKEQ. V was pared by 4 bases and J by 7 bases, with 13 bases of the junction left unmatched.

The sample holds a few counts of this clone. Different DNA sequences within this sample yield the same CDR3. The chain uses TRBV6-1 and TRBJ1-2; D not certain. This CDR3 has 12 amino acids. V was trimmed by 0 bases and J by 8 bases, leaving 7 bases between them. From germline, CDR1 is MNHNS and CDR2 SASEGT. The CDR3 here is CASSEAGRGYTF. As DNA, the CDR3 is TGTGCCAGCAGTGAAGCAGGTAGAGGCTACACCTTC.

The chain employs TRBV14 and TRBJ2-5; either TRBD1 or TRBD2 may supply D (6 bases each). Germline V gene sequence: CDR1 SGHDN, CDR2 FVKESK. The CDR3 is 15 residues long. V was pared by 4 bases and J by 5 bases, with 17 bases between. The CDR3, as DNA: TGTGCCAGCAGCCCCCTTTTGAGGGGGGTGGAGACCCAGTACTTC. Amino acids: CASSPLLRGVETQYF.

The genes are TRBV16 and TRBJ2-7, with 8 bases lining up with TRBD2. Germline V gene lookup returns CDR1 KGHSY and CDR2 FQNENV. This CDR3 is built from 15 residues. V shed 4 bases, J shed 6 bases, and the junction held 11 bases outside the gene matches. As DNA, the CDR3 is TGTGCCAGCAGCCCTACGGGGGGGTCGGCGGGCGAGCAGTACTTC. This codes for CASSPTGGSAGEQYF.

The chain links TRBV15 to TRBJ1-2, with D possibly TRBD1 on 5 matching bases. The V end lost 3 bases, the J end lost 4 bases, and 15 bases lay between the germline ends. This CDR3 has 15 amino acids. Germline values: CDR1 LNHNV, CDR2 YYDKDF (reference sequence). The CDR3 region is CATSRPPGVGYGYTF. Here the CDR3 DNA reads TGTGCCACCAGCAGGCCCCCGGGGGTTGGCTATGGCTACACCTTC.

The chain links TRBV2 to TRBJ1-4, with D perhaps TRBD1 (6 bases). Per the germline V gene, CDR1 is SNHLY and CDR2 is FYNNEI. Trimming left V 4 bases short and J 7 bases short, with 13 bases between. The CDR3 totals 14 residues. CDR3 region: CASSVQGWGEKLFF. The DNA of the CDR3 is TGTGCCAGCAGTGTACAGGGCTGGGGTGAAAAACTGTTTTTT. Filled out from reference TRBV2 and TRBJ1-4, the complete variable domain reads EPEVTQTPSHQVTQMGQEVILRCVPISNHLYFYWYRQILGQKVEFLVSFYNNEISEKSEIFDDQFSVERPDGSNFTLKIRSTKLEDSAMYFCASSVQGWGEKLFFGSGTQLSVL.

The chain combines TRBV2 with TRBJ2-2; D remains ambiguous. The CDR3 length is 11 residues. Germline V gives CDR1 SNHLY, CDR2 FYNNEI. V was clipped by 4 bases and J by 7 bases, with 4 bases between them. CDR3 coding DNA: TGTGCCAGCAGTGTTGACGGGGAGCTGTTTTTT. Protein sequence: CASSVDGELFF.

The rearrangement uses TRBV6-5 and TRBJ1-6; 7 nucleotides align to TRBD1. Germline values: CDR1 MNHEY, CDR2 SVGAGI. The CDR3 contains 14 residues. The V and J ends lost 6 bases and 5 bases, in that order; junction bases with no gene match: 4. The CDR3 sequence: CASRLGQDNSPLHF. The DNA for the CDR3 is TGTGCCAGCAGACTCGGACAGGATAATTCACCCCTCCACTTT.

This chain uses TRBV29-1 with TRBJ2-3; no firm D call. Germline V gene lookup returns CDR1 SQVTM and CDR2 ANQGSEA. V was cut by 6 bases and J by 0 bases, with 10 bases left in between. The CDR3 contains 13 residues. The CDR3 bases are TGCAGCGTGGCCGGGCTTAGCACAGATACGCAGTATTTT. Protein: CSVAGLSTDTQYF.

This chain uses TRBV5-6 with TRBJ2-4; 10 nucleotides agree with TRBD2. Germline CDR1 reads SGHDT; CDR2 reads YYEEEE. This CDR3 comprises 14 residues. V gave up 5 bases and J gave up 6 bases; unmatched junction bases: 5. The CDR3 region is CASSSLAGINIQYF. The DNA of the CDR3 is TGTGCCAGCAGTTCACTAGCGGGAATAAACATTCAGTACTTC.

The chain joins TRBV5-5 to TRBJ1-2; 7 nucleotides line up with TRBD1. Looked up from germline, CDR1 is SGHKS and CDR2 is YYEKEE (reference sequence). The CDR3 runs 13 residues. Trimming at V came to 4 bases and at J to 3 bases, leaving 3 bases not matched to a gene. CDR3 nucleotides: TGTGCCAGCAGCCCAGGACAGGACTATGGCTACACCTTC. As protein: CASSPGQDYGYTF.

The V and J genes are TRBV27 and TRBJ1-1; D is unresolved. The V gene lost 6 bases and the J gene lost 0 bases, with 8 bases spanning the gap. Per the germline V gene, CDR1 is MNHEY and CDR2 is SMNVEV (reference sequence). The CDR3 spans 13 residues. The CDR3 bases are TGTGCCAGCAGGACGTACATGAACACTGAAGCTTTCTTT. The encoded protein is CASRTYMNTEAFF.

The chain links TRBV9 to TRBJ2-3; possibly TRBD2 for D (5 bases). The V end was cut by 4 bases, the J end by 4 bases, with 13 bases between. The germline CDR1 and CDR2 sequences are SGDLS and YYNGEE. The CDR3 length is 14 residues. This CDR3 is CASSLAHAADTQYF. The CDR3 nucleotides are TGTGCCAGCAGCCTAGCTCATGCGGCAGATACGCAGTATTTT. The full variable domain, its missing parts supplied by reference TRBV9 and TRBJ2-3, is DSGVTQTPKHLITATGQRVTLRCSPRSGDLSVYWYQQSLDQGLQFLIQYYNGEERAKGNILERFSAQQFPDLHSELNLSSLELGDSALYFCASSLAHAADTQYFGPGTRLTVL.

This chain joins TRBV4-2 and TRBJ2-7; TRBD1 aligns across 7 bases. Germline CDR1 and CDR2: LGHNA and YNFKEQ. V gave up 1 base and J gave up 3 bases; unmatched junction bases: 6. CDR3 length equals 15 residues. This chain's CDR3 is CASSQGTGILYEQYF. In nucleotides, the CDR3 is TGTGCCAGCAGCCAAGGGACAGGAATACTCTACGAGCAGTACTTC.

This clone was seen a few times. The V call is TRBV18, the J call TRBJ1-2; 8 nucleotides agree with TRBD1. The CDR3 sequence is 16 residues long. With 0 bases clipped from V and 2 bases from J, the junction kept 5 bases outside the gene matches. Germline-derived CDR1 and CDR2 are KGHSH and LQKENI. The CDR3: CASSPPQGQANYGYTF. CDR3 nucleotide sequence: TGTGCCAGCTCACCACCCCAGGGACAGGCCAACTATGGCTACACCTTC.

This rearrangement joins TRBV29-1 to TRBJ1-1; 9 nucleotides align to TRBD1. This CDR3 is 13 amino acids long. J was trimmed by 4 bases and V by 8 bases; bases with no gene match: 8. Germline V gene data show CDR1 as SQVTM and CDR2 as ANQGSEA. This chain's CDR3 is CSTRQGEGTEAFF. In DNA, the CDR3 is TGCAGCACACGACAGGGGGAGGGCACTGAAGCTTTCTTT.